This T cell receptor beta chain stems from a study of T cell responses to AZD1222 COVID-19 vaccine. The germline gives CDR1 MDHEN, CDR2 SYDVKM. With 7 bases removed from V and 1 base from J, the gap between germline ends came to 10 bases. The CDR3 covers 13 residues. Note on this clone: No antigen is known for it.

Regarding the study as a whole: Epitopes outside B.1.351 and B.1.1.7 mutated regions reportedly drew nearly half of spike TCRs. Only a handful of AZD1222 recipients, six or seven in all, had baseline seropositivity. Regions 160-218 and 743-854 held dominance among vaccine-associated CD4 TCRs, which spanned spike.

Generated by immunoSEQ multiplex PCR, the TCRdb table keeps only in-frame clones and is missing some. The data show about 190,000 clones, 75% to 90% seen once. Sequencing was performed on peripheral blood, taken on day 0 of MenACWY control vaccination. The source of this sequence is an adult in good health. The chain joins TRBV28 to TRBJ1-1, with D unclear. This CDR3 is CASTRFQNTEAFF. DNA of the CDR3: TGTGCCAGCACCCGTTTCCAGAACACTGAAGCTTTCTTT. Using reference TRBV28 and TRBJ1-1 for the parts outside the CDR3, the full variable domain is DVKVTQSSRYLVKRTGEKVFLECVQDMDHENMFWYRQDPGLGLRLIYFSYDVKMKEKGDIPEGYSVSREKKERFSLILESASTNQTSMYLCASTRFQNTEAFFGQGTRLTVV.